Shown below are 19 T cell receptor beta chains from a single sample sequenced in a study of Tregs in tolerant kidney transplant recipients. Mixed chimerism was transient after nonmyeloablative marrow transplants from related graft donors. The protocol was immunoSEQ multiplex PCR, while the TCRdb copy is restricted to in-frame clones and leaves out a portion. The sample includes about 50,000 clones, approximately 89% of them seen just once. The material sequenced was CD8+ T cells from blood (PBMCs), taken 12 months after the transplant. These receptors all stem from a human patient who received a combined kidney and bone marrow transplant. Some T cells may be the graft donor's.

The DNA of the CDR3 is TGTGCAAGTCGCTTAGCGGCACAGGGGGCTAGCACAGATACGCAGTATTTT. Protein sequence: CASRLAAQGASTDTQYF. The chain couples TRBV12-2 to TRBJ2-3; TRBD1 is the table's D call, not checked against the DNA. TRBV12-2 is deemed a pseudogene. The CDR3 sequence is 17 residues long.

In nucleotides, the CDR3 is TGTGCCAGCAGCTTTCCCGAGGGCTTCTATGGCTACACCTTC. Translating it yields CASSFPEGFYGYTF. The rearrangement uses TRBV5-6 and TRBJ1-2; D is uncertain. V lost 2 bases to trimming and J lost 4 bases, with 12 bases between them. This CDR3 spans 14 amino acids. Germline CDR1 and CDR2: SGHDT and YYEEEE.

J is TRBJ2-1 and V is TRBV9; 14 bases are a match to TRBD2. The CDR3 spans 15 residues. Germline CDR1 reads SGDLS; CDR2 reads YYNGEE. Trimming removed 4 bases from V and 9 bases from J; junction bases left unmatched: 6. The CDR3 region has the DNA TGTGCCAGCAGCTTGGGACTAGCGGGGGATGGTGAGCAGTTCTTC. This codes for CASSLGLAGDGEQFF. Variable domain in full (rest from reference TRBV9 and TRBJ2-1): DSGVTQTPKHLITATGQRVTLRCSPRSGDLSVYWYQQSLDQGLQFLIQYYNGEERAKGNILERFSAQQFPDLHSELNLSSLELGDSALYFCASSLGLAGDGEQFFGPGTRLTVL.

The chain employs TRBV7-3 and TRBJ2-5; D uncertain. The end of the DNA fits TRBJ2-7 better, so the J call may be wrong. Germline loops: CDR1 SGHTA, CDR2 FQGTGA. The CDR3 is made up of 17 amino acids. DNA of the CDR3: TGTGCCAGCAGATCAACCGAGGTCAAGTGCGGATATATCGAGCAGTACTTC. Its protein is CASRSTEVKCGYIEQYF.

The chain combines TRBV4-1 with TRBJ2-7; 10 positions agree with TRBD1. Trimming cost V 3 bases and J 6 bases; bases outside gene matches: 5. The CDR3 spans 14 residues. Germline-derived CDR1 and CDR2 are MGHRA and YSYEKL. The chain's CDR3 is CASSHPGTGAEQYF. In DNA, the CDR3 is TGCGCCAGCAGCCATCCCGGGACAGGGGCCGAGCAGTACTTC.

J is TRBJ1-5 and V is TRBV2, with 11 nucleotides matching TRBD1. CDR1 and CDR2 (germline): SNHLY, FYNNEI. The CDR3 runs 15 residues. The V segment lost 6 bases and the J segment 6 bases; nucleotides outside the gene matches: 7. The DNA for the CDR3 is TGTGCCAGCAGGAGAGGACAGGGGGCCGGTCAGCCCCAGCATTTT. It yields the protein CASRRGQGAGQPQHF.

The chain combines TRBV7-6 with TRBJ2-1; D is possibly TRBD1 (6 bases). This CDR3 contains 15 residues. Trimming removed 2 bases from V and 10 bases from J, with 18 bases in between. Germline V gives CDR1 SGHVS, CDR2 FNYEAQ. Here the CDR3 DNA reads TGTGCCAGCAGCTTACTCTGGGGGCGATTGCGAGAGCAGTTCTTC. It is translated as CASSLLWGRLREQFF.

This chain links TRBV11-3 with TRBJ2-1, with D maybe TRBD1 (5 bases). Germline V gene data show CDR1 as SGHNT and CDR2 as YENEEA. This CDR3 comprises 14 residues. The V end was cut by 6 bases, the J end by 7 bases, with 16 bases between. The CDR3 coding sequence is TGTGCCAGCAGTCCCGTCCTGGGGCGGAATGAGCAGTTCTTC. This sequence encodes CASSPVLGRNEQFF.

The V and J genes are TRBV27 and TRBJ2-6; 7 nucleotides line up with TRBD1. V was clipped by 5 bases and J by 2 bases; unmatched bases: 3. Per the germline V gene, CDR1 is MNHEY and CDR2 is SMNVEV (reference sequence). CDR3 length equals 15 residues. Here the CDR3 reads CASSPGTAGANVLTF. The CDR3 DNA reads TGTGCCAGCAGTCCAGGGACAGCTGGGGCCAACGTCCTGACTTTC.

This clone was seen once. This rearrangement joins TRBV9 to TRBJ2-5; 12 bases are a match to TRBD2. Germline trimming cut 4 bases from V and 5 bases from J; bases unmatched to any gene: 12. The CDR3 consists of 17 residues. Germline CDR1 SGDLS, CDR2 YYNGEE. CDR3 region: CASSPALAGGPGETQYF. For the CDR3, the DNA is TGTGCCAGCAGCCCAGCCCTAGCGGGGGGGCCGGGGGAGACCCAGTACTTC. The whole variable domain, remainder taken from reference TRBV9 and TRBJ2-5, is DSGVTQTPKHLITATGQRVTLRCSPRSGDLSVYWYQQSLDQGLQFLIQYYNGEERAKGNILERFSAQQFPDLHSELNLSSLELGDSALYFCASSPALAGGPGETQYFGPGTRLLVL.

Comments on this clone: This CDR3 fails to terminate in the conserved phenylalanine or tryptophan, so it likely reflects a read error. V and J are TRBV7-9 and TRBJ1-2; 8 nucleotides match TRBD1. The CDR3 covers 14 residues. Germline V CDR1 and CDR2: SEHNR, FQNEAQ (reference sequence). V trimming: 5 bases; J trimming: 5 bases; junction bases outside the gene matches: 7. The CDR3: CASSPTGGLYGYTL. Written as DNA, the CDR3 is TGTGCCAGCAGCCCAACAGGGGGACTTTATGGCTACACCCTC.

This chain joins TRBV7-9 and TRBJ2-7; a weak D match, TRBD1 (5 bases). The CDR3 is made up of 14 amino acids. Germline V CDR1 and CDR2: SEHNR, FQNEAQ (reference sequence). The ends were cut back, 3 bases at V and 0 bases at J, with 9 bases in the middle. The CDR3 nucleotides are TGTGCCAGCAGCTTCCCTGACAGCTCCTACGAGCAGTACTTC. Protein: CASSFPDSSYEQYF.

This rearrangement joins TRBV9 to TRBJ1-1, with 10 positions matching TRBD1. J was trimmed by 3 bases and V by 4 bases; bases with no gene match: 6. CDR3 length equals 15 residues. Germline lookup yields CDR1 SGDLS and CDR2 YYNGEE. For the CDR3, the DNA is TGTGCCAGCAGCCTCGGACAGGGGGTGGACACTGAAGCTTTCTTT. This encodes CASSLGQGVDTEAFF.

V and J are TRBV7-9 and TRBJ2-2, with D perhaps TRBD1 (6 bases). This CDR3 contains 18 residues. Germline lookup yields CDR1 SEHNR and CDR2 FQNEAQ (reference sequence). Trimming shortened V by 0 bases and J by 0 bases, and 14 bases separated the two germline ends. CDR3 protein: CASSLAGMTGANTGELFF. The CDR3 nucleotides read TGTGCCAGCAGCTTAGCGGGGATGACAGGCGCGAACACCGGGGAGCTGTTTTTT.

The gene calls are TRBV4-1 and TRBJ2-7, with 8 bases fitting TRBD1. There are 15 residues in the CDR3. Germline CDR1 and CDR2: MGHRA and YSYEKL. J lost 7 bases, V lost 0 bases, and 8 bases had no gene match. CDR3 loop: CASSQDGQGWGEQYF. The CDR3 bases are TGCGCCAGCAGCCAAGATGGACAGGGATGGGGTGAGCAGTACTTC.

V and J are TRBV30 and TRBJ2-1, with a possible D match to TRBD2 (5 bases). Germline loops: CDR1 GTSNPN, CDR2 SVGIG (reference sequence). The CDR3 contains 16 residues. V was shortened by 0 bases and J by 9 bases, with 21 bases between the two germline ends. This chain's CDR3 is CAWSVGLGGGVGEQFF. The CDR3 DNA follows: TGTGCCTGGAGTGTAGGTCTGGGCGGAGGAGTGGGTGAGCAGTTCTTC.

This chain joins TRBV7-6 and TRBJ2-7, with 9 bases that match TRBD1. With 5 bases clipped from V and 2 bases from J, the junction kept 7 bases outside the gene matches. This CDR3 comprises 15 residues. Germline V CDR1 and CDR2: SGHVS, FNYEAQ. The CDR3: CASSPGQGFPYEQYF. The CDR3 bases are TGTGCCAGCAGCCCGGGACAGGGTTTCCCCTACGAGCAGTACTTC.

This clone was observed a handful of times. This chain joins TRBV13 and TRBJ2-7; the D is unclear. CDR3 length equals 14 residues. Germline lookup yields CDR1 PRHDT and CDR2 FYEKMQ (reference sequence). Trimming stripped 1 base from V and 1 base from J, with 8 bases between. CDR3 in DNA: TGTGCCAGCAGCTTAGTTTCCCAGTCCTACGAGCAGTACTTC. Residues: CASSLVSQSYEQYF.

This chain uses TRBV11-2 with TRBJ2-2, with D possibly TRBD1 on 6 matching bases. CDR3 length equals 15 residues. Germline V gives CDR1 SGHAT, CDR2 FQNNGV. Trimming took off 4 bases at V and 7 bases at J, with 16 bases between the two ends. CDR3 amino acids: CASSYRVGAGGELFF. In DNA, the CDR3 is TGTGCCAGCAGCTACAGGGTCGGGGCAGGCGGGGAGCTGTTTTTT.